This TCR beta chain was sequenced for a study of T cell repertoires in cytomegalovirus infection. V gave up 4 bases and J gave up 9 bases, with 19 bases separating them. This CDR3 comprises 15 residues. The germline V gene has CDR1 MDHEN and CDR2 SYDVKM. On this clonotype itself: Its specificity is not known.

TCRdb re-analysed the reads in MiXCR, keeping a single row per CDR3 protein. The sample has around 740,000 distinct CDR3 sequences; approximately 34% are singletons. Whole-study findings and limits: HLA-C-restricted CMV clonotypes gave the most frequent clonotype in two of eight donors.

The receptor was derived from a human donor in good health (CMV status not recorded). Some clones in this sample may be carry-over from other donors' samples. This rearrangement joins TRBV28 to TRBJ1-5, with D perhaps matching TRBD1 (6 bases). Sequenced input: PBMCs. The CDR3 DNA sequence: TGTGCCAGCAGTTCGCAAACAGGGACCGGCTCGCCCCAGCATTTT. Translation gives CASSSQTGTGSPQHF.